One sample yielded the 7 T cell receptor beta chains listed below, sequenced in a study of cytomegalovirus exposure and HLA in healthy donors. PCR primers comprised 60 Vbeta and 13 Jbeta primers. Some clones are missing from TCRdb's copy, which holds only in-frame ones; the method was immunoSEQ multiplex PCR. The sample consists of fewer than 250,000 clones, roughly 80% of them appearing once. Sequencing was done on a sample of PBMCs. All receptors come from a woman between 18 and 30 years old in good health and CMV-seronegative.

The chain employs TRBV5-1 and TRBJ1-1, with 8 bases fitting TRBD1. V gave up 5 bases and J gave up 1 base; unmatched junction bases: 4. The CDR3 spans 14 residues. CDR1 and CDR2 from the germline V gene are SGHRS and YFSETQ. CDR3 bases: TGCGCCAGCAGACCCGGGACAGGGAACACTGAAGCTTTCTTT. This sequence encodes CASRPGTGNTEAFF.

The chain combines TRBV6-6 with TRBJ2-7; D is undetermined. Germline CDR1 is MNHNY and CDR2 is SVGAGI (reference sequence). The ends were cut back, 0 bases at V and 4 bases at J, with 7 bases in the middle. There are 13 residues in the CDR3. The CDR3, as DNA: TGTGCCAGCAGTTACTCGGCCCGATACGAGCAGTACTTC. This translates into CASSYSARYEQYF.

J is TRBJ1-5 and V is TRBV4-1; 9 bases agree with TRBD1. CDR3 length: 15 amino acids. V trimming: 1 base; J trimming: 5 bases; junction bases outside the gene matches: 3. Germline values: CDR1 MGHRA, CDR2 YSYEKL. CDR3: CASSQAGTGHQPQHF. DNA for the CDR3: TGCGCCAGCAGCCAAGCTGGGACAGGGCATCAGCCCCAGCATTTT.

V is TRBV7-2 and J is TRBJ2-7, with TRBD2 identical over 14 bases. Germline V lookup: CDR1 SGHTA, CDR2 FQGNSA. There are 15 residues in the CDR3. J was trimmed by 3 bases and V by 5 bases; bases with no gene match: 3. The CDR3 sequence: CASSTGLAGVYEQYF. The CDR3 DNA is TGTGCCAGCAGCACGGGACTAGCGGGAGTCTACGAGCAGTACTTC.

This chain uses TRBV30 with TRBJ2-1, with a weak D call TRBD2 (6 bases). V dropped 5 bases and J dropped 4 bases, with 15 bases sitting between them. The CDR3 sequence is 14 residues long. CDR1 and CDR2 from the germline V gene are GTSNPN and SVGIG (reference sequence). In DNA, the CDR3 is TGTGCCTGGCGCGCATCTAGCGCTTACAATGAGCAGTTCTTC. It is translated as CAWRASSAYNEQFF.

The chain combines TRBV7-3 with TRBJ2-5, with 7 bases that match TRBD1. The V gene's germline CDR1 is SGHTA and CDR2 FQGTGA. This CDR3 is built from 13 residues. Trimming removed 5 bases from V and 2 bases from J; junction bases left unmatched: 2. The CDR3 DNA is TGTGCCAGCAGCCGGGGACAGCAAGAGACCCAGTACTTC. Residues: CASSRGQQETQYF.

The rearrangement links TRBV28 to TRBJ2-1; a weak D match, TRBD2 (7 bases). This CDR3 comprises 14 residues. Germline V gene data show CDR1 as MDHEN and CDR2 as SYDVKM. The V end was cut by 2 bases, the J end by 4 bases, with 9 bases between. CDR3 residues: CASSLRGAYNEQFF. The CDR3 region has the DNA TGTGCCAGCAGTTTACGGGGGGCTTACAATGAGCAGTTCTTC.